The T cell receptor (beta chain) under discussion was sequenced for a study of blood T cells in healthy people across ages. Using a J-beta primer mix together with a sample-barcoded 5' primer, a second PCR was run for roughly 6 to 11 cycles. In TCRdb, the 5' RACE reads were re-called with MiXCR into one record per CDR3 protein. The sample gives some 670,000 distinct CDR3 sequences, approximately 52% of which show up once; about 13% is in the top ten. Germline CDR1 GTSNPN, CDR2 SVGIG (reference sequence). The ends were cut back, 4 bases at V and 8 bases at J, with 11 bases in the middle. CDR3 length: 12 amino acids.

The V and J genes are TRBV30 and TRBJ1-4; D unclear. The source is a woman of 80 years or more in good health. The sequenced sample consisted of blood. The CDR3 DNA reads as TGTGCCTGGACATCTCCGGCGGAAAAACTGTTTTTT. It specifies CAWTSPAEKLFF.